This entry concerns a single T cell receptor (beta chain). The entry originates in a study of cytomegalovirus exposure and HLA in healthy donors. The length of the CDR3 is 16 residues. The germline V gene encodes CDR1 LGHNA and CDR2 YSLEER. Trimming removed 0 bases at V and 2 bases at J, with 10 bases between. Generated by immunoSEQ multiplex PCR, the TCRdb table keeps only in-frame clones and is missing some. Of 76,000 or so clones listed, less than 95% are singletons. The chain links TRBV4-3 to TRBJ2-2; TRBD2 is a possible D gene (5 bases). The sample consisted of PBMCs. This TCR derives from a woman aged 18-29 years in good health and CMV-seropositive. As DNA, the CDR3 is TGCGCCAGCAGCCAAGATACGGGATATAACACCGGGGAGCTGTTTTTT. Its protein is CASSQDTGYNTGELFF.